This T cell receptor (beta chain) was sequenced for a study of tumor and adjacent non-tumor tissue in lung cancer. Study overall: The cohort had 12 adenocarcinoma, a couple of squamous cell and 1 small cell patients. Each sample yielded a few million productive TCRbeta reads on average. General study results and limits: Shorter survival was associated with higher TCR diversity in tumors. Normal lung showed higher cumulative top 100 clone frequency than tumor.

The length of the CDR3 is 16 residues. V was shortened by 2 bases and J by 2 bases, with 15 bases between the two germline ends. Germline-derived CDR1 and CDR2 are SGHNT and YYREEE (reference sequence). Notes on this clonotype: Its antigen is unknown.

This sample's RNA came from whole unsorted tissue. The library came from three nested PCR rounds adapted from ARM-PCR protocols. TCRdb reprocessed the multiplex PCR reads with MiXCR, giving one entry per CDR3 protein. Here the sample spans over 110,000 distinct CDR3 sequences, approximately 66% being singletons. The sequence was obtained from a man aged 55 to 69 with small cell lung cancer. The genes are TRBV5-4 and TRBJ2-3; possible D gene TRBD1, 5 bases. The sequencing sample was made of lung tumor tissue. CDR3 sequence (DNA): TGTGCCAGCAGCTTCCGCACACAGGTTTTCACAGATACGCAGTATTTT. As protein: CASSFRTQVFTDTQYF.